This entry describes one T cell receptor (beta chain). This clonotype has just a few counts. There is no known antigen for this receptor. Per-base qualities were not stored, and no clone one base away is much larger. Stable Graves' hyperthyroidism was defined as no progression to ophthalmopathy during 18 months of follow-up. Hyperthyroidism patients were aged 18 to 65 years and newly diagnosed, with disease duration of less than 2 months. The study excluded patients with uncontrolled infections, other autoimmune diseases, pregnancy or lactation. Clinical symptoms, serum thyroxine and TRAb, thyroid ultrasound, and orbital computed tomography formed the basis for the diagnoses. Ficoll-Paque density gradient centrifugation was used to isolate PBMCs from 8.5 to 10 ml of fresh peripheral blood. Trizol reagent was used to extract total RNA, and RNA quality was then checked on an Agilent 2100 Bioanalyzer.

This entry is derived from a study of T cells in Graves' hyperthyroidism and ophthalmopathy (dated by TCRdb to the late 2010s). Some background on the complete study: Peripheral blood samples were taken at initial diagnosis, before any treatment was given. To identify distinguishing TCR V-J signatures, a discovery cohort of around 100 patients was used, comprising 43 with Graves' ophthalmopathy and roughly 60 with stable Graves' hyperthyroidism. Prospective prediction of ophthalmopathy was tested in an independent validation cohort of fewer than 20 hyperthyroidism patients and 17 patients who later progressed to ophthalmopathy. The 100 or so discovery patients were randomly split 7:3 into training and test sets. The study also compared thyroid tissue and blood T-cell repertoires from about six Graves' hyperthyroidism patients. After sampling, hyperthyroidism patients received methimazole starting at 30 mg daily, and ophthalmopathy patients received high-dose intravenous methylprednisolone. According to the paper, TCR Vbeta CDR3 sequencing was carried out on around 140 peripheral blood samples, which came from around 43 ophthalmopathy, 80 or so hyperthyroidism and roughly 17 progressor patients.

TCR beta CDR3 regions were amplified from RNA transcripts. The first round of RT-PCR for the TCR CDR3 was performed with the HTBI primer set and the Qiagen OneStep RT-PCR kit. Libraries were constructed in a second round of multiplex PCR, after which size selection and purification were performed. The libraries were sequenced on an Illumina HiSeq2000 using paired-end 100 bp reads. From the authors' description of their analysis: SOAPnuke was used to process the raw data, removing reads that contained adapters or uncalled bases, had a mean Phred below 15, or lacked an exact match to the constant primer or identifier. High-quality paired reads were merged with COPE v1.2.5, and unique nucleotide sequences were defined as clonotypes. Clonotypes were aligned to IMGT TRBV, TRBD and TRBJ reference segments using MiTCR v1.1. The analysis was restricted to V-J combinations with a frequency above 0.0001, which together covered 99% to 99.2% of the repertoires. The TCS score was defined as the ratio of F50 (clonal expansion) to E x V (chaos), calculated using BLOSUM62-based TCRdist between CDR3 peptides within each V-J. Welch's t-statistics and random forest reduced some 510 V-J features to under 15, which were used in a naive Bayes classifier (R e1071). The raw public data were reprocessed by TCRdb itself: fastp quality trimming at Q25, MiXCR clonotype calling, in-frame beta chains only. All rows with the same CDR3 protein become a single entry with the most common DNA and genes. TCRdb assigned the V and J calls; the authors' analysis was not used. The sample table contains hundreds of thousands of distinct CDR3 sequences; only one count was recorded for 13% to 15% of them. Jointly, the top ten make up 10% to 13% of the sample.

What the authors observed across the whole study: In cross-validation, a model built on a 13 V-J signature told ophthalmopathy apart from stable hyperthyroidism with approximately 90% sensitivity and about 81% specificity, and in testing the same model reached 80%/75%. In validation, progression to ophthalmopathy was predicted by the model with almost 71% sensitivity and under 85% specificity, a median of approximately 6.5 months before onset. No statistical method was used to fix the sample size in advance, and group allocation was not hidden from the investigators. Most expanded thyroid clonotypes (frequency above 0.001) were also detected in blood, a finding suggesting that blood repertoires may reflect thyroid immune responses.

The V and J ends are trimmed by 7 bases and 5 bases, leaving 20 bases between them. CDR1 and CDR2 are read off the germline V gene (reference sequence) as LNHDA and SQIVND. The CDR3 starts with the cysteine, ends with the phenylalanine, and has 15 residues. Here the CDR3 DNA is all that survives: 45 bases in frame from base 1. Source material: blood. Here the chain combines TRBV19 and TRBJ2-5, with an unclear D gene assignment. The TCR sequence derives from a woman in her late teens or twenties with Graves' hyperthyroidism. The encoded CDR3 is CASKVHGPLAETQYF. The bases read TGTGCCAGTAAGGTGCATGGACCTTTGGCGGAGACCCAGTACTTC.